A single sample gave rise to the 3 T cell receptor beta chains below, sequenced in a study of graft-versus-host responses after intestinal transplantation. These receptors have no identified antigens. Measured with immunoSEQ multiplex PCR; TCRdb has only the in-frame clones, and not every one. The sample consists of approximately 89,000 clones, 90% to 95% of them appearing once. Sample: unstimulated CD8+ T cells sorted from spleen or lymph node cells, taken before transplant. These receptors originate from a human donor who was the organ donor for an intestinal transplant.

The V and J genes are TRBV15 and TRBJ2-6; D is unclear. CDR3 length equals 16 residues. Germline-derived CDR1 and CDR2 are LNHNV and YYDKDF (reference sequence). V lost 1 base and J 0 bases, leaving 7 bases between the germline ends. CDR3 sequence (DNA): TGTGCCACCAGCAGAGGTGGAGTCTCTGGGGCCAACGTCCTGACTTTC. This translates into CATSRGGVSGANVLTF.

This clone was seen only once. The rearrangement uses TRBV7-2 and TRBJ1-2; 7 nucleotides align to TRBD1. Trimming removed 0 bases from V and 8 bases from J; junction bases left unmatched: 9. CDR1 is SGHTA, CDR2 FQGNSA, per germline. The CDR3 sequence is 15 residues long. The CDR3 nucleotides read TGTGCCAGCAGCTTAGCGGAAGGGGGCGGTGAGGGCTACACCTTC. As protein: CASSLAEGGGEGYTF.

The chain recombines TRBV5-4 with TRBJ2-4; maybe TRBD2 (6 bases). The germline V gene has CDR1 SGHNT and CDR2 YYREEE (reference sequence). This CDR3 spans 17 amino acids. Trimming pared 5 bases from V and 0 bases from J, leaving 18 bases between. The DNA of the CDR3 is TGTGCCAGCAGGGGATGGGTAGCGGTAATAGCCAAAAACATTCAGTACTTC. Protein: CASRGWVAVIAKNIQYF.